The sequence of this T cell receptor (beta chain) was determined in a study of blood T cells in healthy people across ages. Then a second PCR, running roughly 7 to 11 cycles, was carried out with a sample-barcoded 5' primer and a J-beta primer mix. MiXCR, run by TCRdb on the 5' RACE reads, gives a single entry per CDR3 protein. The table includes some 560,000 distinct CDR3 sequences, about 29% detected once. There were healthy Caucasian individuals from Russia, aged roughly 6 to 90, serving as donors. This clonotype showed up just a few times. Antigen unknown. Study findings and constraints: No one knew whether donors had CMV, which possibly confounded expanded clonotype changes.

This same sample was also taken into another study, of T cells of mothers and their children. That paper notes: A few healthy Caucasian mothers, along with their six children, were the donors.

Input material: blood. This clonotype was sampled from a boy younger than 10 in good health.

The CDR3 here is CASSLVRLAGGYNEQFF. CDR3 DNA: TGTGCCAGCAGTTTAGTCCGGCTAGCGGGAGGTTACAATGAGCAGTTCTTC. This chain connects TRBV12-3 or TRBV12-4 to TRBJ2-1, with TRBD2 matching over 11 bases. The CDR3 is 17 residues long. The V segment lost 1 base and the J segment 4 bases; nucleotides outside the gene matches: 6.